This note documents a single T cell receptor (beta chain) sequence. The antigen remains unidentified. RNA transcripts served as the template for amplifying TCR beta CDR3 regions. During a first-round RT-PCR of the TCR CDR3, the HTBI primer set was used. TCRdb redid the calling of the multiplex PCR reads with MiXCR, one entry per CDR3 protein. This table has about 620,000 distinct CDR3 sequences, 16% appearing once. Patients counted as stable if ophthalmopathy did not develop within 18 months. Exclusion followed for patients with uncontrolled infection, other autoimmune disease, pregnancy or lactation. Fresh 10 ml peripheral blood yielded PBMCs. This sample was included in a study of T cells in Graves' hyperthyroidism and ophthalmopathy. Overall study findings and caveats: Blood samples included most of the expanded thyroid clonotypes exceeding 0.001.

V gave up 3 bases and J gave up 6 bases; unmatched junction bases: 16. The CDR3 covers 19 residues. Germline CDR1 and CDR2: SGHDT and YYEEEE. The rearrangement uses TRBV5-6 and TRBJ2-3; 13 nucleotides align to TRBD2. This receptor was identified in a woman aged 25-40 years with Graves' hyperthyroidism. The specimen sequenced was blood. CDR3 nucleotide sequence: TGTGCCAGCAGCTCGCGTTGGACTAGCGGGAGACAAAGGGCCGATACGCAGTATTTT. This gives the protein CASSSRWTSGRQRADTQYF.